A selection of T cell receptor beta chains follows, all from one sample in a study of blood T cell repertoires in COVID-19. Only in-frame clones appear in the TCRdb table, and some are missing; sequencing was by immunoSEQ multiplex PCR. The sample records 140,000 or so clones, around 79% being singletons. Sequenced: peripheral blood. These receptors originate from a man between 45 and 60 years old with active or convalescent COVID-19. CDR3s include the opening cysteine and the closing phenylalanine or tryptophan.

v_gene,j_gene,CDR3aa
TRBV19,TRBJ2-3,CASSMTSTDTQYF
TRBV7-3,TRBJ2-2,CASSLRQGAGELFF
TRBV5-1,TRBJ2-1,CASSFRTGNEQFF
TRBV3-1/TRBV3-2,TRBJ1-1,CASSATGNTEAFF
TRBV14,TRBJ2-7,CASTHNNQPSGRYEQYF
TRBV6-5,TRBJ1-2,CASSPRTGNGYTF
TRBV28,TRBJ2-6,CATPSGDGANVLTF
TRBV30,TRBJ2-6,CAWSQTGLILSGANVLTF
TRBV7-9,TRBJ1-1,CASSSNSPNTEAFF
TRBV4-1,TRBJ2-7,CASSPRYSGSAYEQYF